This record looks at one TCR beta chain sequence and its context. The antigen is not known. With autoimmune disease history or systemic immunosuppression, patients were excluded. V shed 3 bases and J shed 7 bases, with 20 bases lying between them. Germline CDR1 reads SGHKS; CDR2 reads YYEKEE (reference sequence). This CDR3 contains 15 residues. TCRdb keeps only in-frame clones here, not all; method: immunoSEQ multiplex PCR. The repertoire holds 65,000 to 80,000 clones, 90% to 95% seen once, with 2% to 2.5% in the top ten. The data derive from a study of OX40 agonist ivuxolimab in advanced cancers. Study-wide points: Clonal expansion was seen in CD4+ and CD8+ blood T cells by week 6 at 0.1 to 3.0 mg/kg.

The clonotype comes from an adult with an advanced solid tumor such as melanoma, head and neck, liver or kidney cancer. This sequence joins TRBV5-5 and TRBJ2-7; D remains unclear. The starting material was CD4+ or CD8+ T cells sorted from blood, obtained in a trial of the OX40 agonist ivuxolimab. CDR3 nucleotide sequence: TGTGCCAGCAGCTCCCTCTCGGCGGTAGGACCAGAGCAGTACTTC. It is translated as CASSSLSAVGPEQYF.